Below, one T cell receptor beta chain is given with its context. Antigen unknown. The entry originates in a study of cytomegalovirus exposure and HLA in healthy donors. Notes on the study in general: Immune exposure was documented only through CMV serostatus. Among TCR sequences, most were rare, though some public TCRs appeared in many donors. Previously analyzed data showed that most TCR beta V segments were productive at a frequency of about 87% or about 30%.

The V and J ends lost 2 bases and 0 bases, in that order; junction bases with no gene match: 4. CDR3 length: 17 amino acids. CDR1 is KGHSH and CDR2 is LQKENI in the germline V gene. PCR was performed using 60 Vbeta and 13 Jbeta primers. Method: immunoSEQ multiplex PCR; TCRdb's copy keeps in-frame clones and lacks some. The table has roughly 98,000 clones, around 70% seen once. All the people who gave samples were healthy bone marrow donors. The specimen sequenced was PBMCs. The receptor comes from a middle-aged man in good health and CMV-seronegative. The genes are TRBV18 and TRBJ2-7; 13 nucleotides agree with TRBD2. This CDR3 reads CASSPSLAGGTSYEQYF. The CDR3 coding sequence is TGTGCCAGCTCACCATCACTAGCGGGAGGGACCTCCTACGAGCAGTACTTC. The variable domain in full, completed from reference TRBV18 and TRBJ2-7, reads NAGVMQNPRHLVRRRGQEARLRCSPMKGHSHVYWYRQLPEEGLKFMVYLQKENIIDESGMPKERFSAEFPKEGPSILRIQQVVRGDSAAYFCASSPSLAGGTSYEQYFGPGTRLTVT.